The T cell receptor (beta chain) under discussion was sequenced for a study of identical twins. This CDR3 region has 15 residues. From germline, CDR1 is SGHDN and CDR2 FVKESK. Trimming shortened V by 3 bases and J by 8 bases, and 17 bases separated the two germline ends. Template switching introduced a universal primer site, and the cDNA bore unique molecular identifiers. One entry per CDR3 protein results from TCRdb running MiXCR on the 5' RACE reads. The top ten clones hold about 0.3% of a sample with 1.5 million to 2 million distinct CDR3 sequences, 25% to 35% of them seen once. Study outcomes and limitations: Twins shared beta out-of-frame sequences in excess, but this excess was weaker.

This clonotype was seen a handful of times. Its antigen is unknown. This sequence originates from a newborn girl in good health. Sequencing used cord blood. The chain couples TRBV14 to TRBJ2-1, with D uncertain. This chain's CDR3 is CASSHPAWVGHEQFF. The CDR3 DNA is TGTGCCAGCAGCCACCCGGCCTGGGTAGGCCATGAGCAGTTCTTC.